The 30 T cell receptor beta chains below were found in one sample sequenced in a study of T cell changes during pregnancy in multiple sclerosis (dated by TCRdb to about 2019). Receptor amplification or capture employed the immunoSEQ multiplex PCR assay. TCRdb limited this immuneACCESS table to in-frame rearrangements with V and J called. A share of clones is missing; checked studies link under half to unresolved V genes, and the rest is unexplained. The table for this sample lists approximately 74,000 clones; roughly nine tenths of them were counted only once. Of the sample, approximately 3.5% falls within the top ten clones. The sequencing here drew on peripheral blood, taken before pregnancy. Receptors were obtained from a female donor with multiple sclerosis, enrolled in a pregnancy study.

This clone appeared a few times. The gene calls are TRBV7-8 and TRBJ1-1, with D uncertain. Trimming stripped 4 bases from V and 5 bases from J, with 8 bases between. CDR3 size: 12 residues. The germline V gene encodes CDR1 SGHVS and CDR2 FQNEAQ. CDR3 DNA: TGTGCCAGCAGCTCAGGAGGGACTGAAGCTTTCTTT. This encodes CASSSGGTEAFF. The full variable domain, with the rest looked up from reference TRBV7-8 and TRBJ1-1, is GAGVSQSPRYKVAKRGQDVALRCDPISGHVSLFWYQQALGQGPEFLTYFQNEAQLDKSGLPSDRFFAERPEGSVSTLKIQRTQQEDSAVYLCASSSGGTEAFFGQGTRLTVV.

This chain joins TRBV19 and TRBJ2-7; TRBD1 matches 7 bases. Germline V gene lookup returns CDR1 LNHDA and CDR2 SQIVND (reference sequence). With 5 bases clipped from V and 9 bases from J, the junction kept 16 bases outside the gene matches. The CDR3 extends over 15 amino acids. The CDR3 loop reads CASSPRQGPTLRQYF. The CDR3 nucleotides are TGTGCCAGTAGTCCACGACAGGGACCGACTCTTCGGCAGTACTTC.

V gene TRBV6-4 combines with J gene TRBJ2-7, with 9 bases matching TRBD2. V was clipped by 2 bases and J by 2 bases; unmatched bases: 4. Germline assignment: CDR1 MRHNA and CDR2 SNTAGT. The CDR3 has 15 residues. The CDR3 here is CASSDRGGGAYEQYF. The DNA for the CDR3 is TGTGCCAGCAGTGACCGGGGCGGGGGGGCCTACGAGCAGTACTTC.

The chain carries TRBV5-1 and TRBJ2-2, with a weak D call TRBD1 (5 bases). Germline CDR1 SGHRS, CDR2 YFSETQ. The CDR3 covers 15 residues. The V gene lost 0 bases and the J gene lost 4 bases, with 10 bases spanning the gap. The chain's CDR3 is CASSLAPGFTGELFF. DNA of the CDR3: TGCGCCAGCAGCTTGGCCCCAGGGTTCACCGGGGAGCTGTTTTTT.

This clone has more than one count but fewer than ten. The V call is TRBV21-1, the J call TRBJ2-4; whether TRBD1, the table's D call, matches the DNA was not checked. TRBV21-1 is labeled a pseudogene. The CDR3 sequence is 13 residues long. The CDR3 bases are TGTGCCAGCGGACCCCTGGGGGCAAACATTCAGTACTTC. It yields the protein CASGPLGANIQYF.

This chain links TRBV5-6 with TRBJ1-1; maybe TRBD1 (5 bases). The CDR3 has 15 amino acids. The germline CDR1 and CDR2 sequences are SGHDT and YYEEEE. Trimming pared 3 bases from V and 3 bases from J, leaving 15 bases between. CDR3 bases: TGTGCCAGCAGCTCCGCCTCGGGAGGGGACACTGAAGCTTTCTTT. Its translation is CASSSASGGDTEAFF.

The chain recombines TRBV2 with TRBJ1-1; 7 positions agree with TRBD1. Trimming at V came to 5 bases and at J to 10 bases, leaving 13 bases not matched to a gene. CDR1 SNHLY and CDR2 FYNNEI come from the germline V gene. CDR3 length: 14 amino acids. CDR3 coding DNA: TGTGCCAGCAGTTTGACAGGGCTCTCCCCCGCAGCTTTCTTT. Its protein is CASSLTGLSPAAFF.

The chain employs TRBV7-9 and TRBJ1-1; possible D gene TRBD1, 5 bases. CDR3 length equals 13 residues. Germline V gives CDR1 SEHNR, CDR2 FQNEAQ (reference sequence). Trimming pared 1 base from V and 10 bases from J, leaving 13 bases between. The CDR3 bases are TGTGCCAGCAGCTTAGAGGGGTCTGTCGGAGCTTTCTTT. It codes for CASSLEGSVGAFF.

This chain connects TRBV5-1 to TRBJ1-2, with 7 bases lining up with TRBD1. The V and J ends lost 2 bases and 3 bases, in that order; junction bases with no gene match: 10. This CDR3 is 16 amino acids long. Germline V gives CDR1 SGHRS, CDR2 YFSETQ. CDR3: CASSFDGTARDYGYTF. CDR3 in DNA: TGCGCCAGCAGCTTCGATGGGACAGCTAGGGACTATGGCTACACCTTC.

The CDR3 DNA reads TGTGCCTGGAGTGTAAGGGGGACCAAAAACATTCAGTACTTC. Amino acid sequence: CAWSVRGTKNIQYF. The V call is TRBV30, the J call TRBJ2-4; the D gene is possibly TRBD1 (6 bases). Germline V gives CDR1 GTSNPN, CDR2 SVGIG (reference sequence). V was trimmed by 0 bases and J by 2 bases, leaving 8 bases between them. The CDR3 loop spans 14 amino acids.

V is TRBV19 and J is TRBJ2-3; D is undetermined. The CDR3 is 13 amino acids. Germline V CDR1 and CDR2: LNHDA, SQIVND (reference sequence). The germline V and J ends were trimmed by 3 bases and 6 bases, with 10 bases remaining between them. The chain's CDR3 is CASSIGPGDTQYF. The CDR3 DNA reads as TGTGCCAGTAGTATTGGTCCCGGGGATACGCAGTATTTT. Variable domain in full (rest from reference TRBV19 and TRBJ2-3): DGGITQSPKYLFRKEGQNVTLSCEQNLNHDAMYWYRQDPGQGLRLIYYSQIVNDFQKGDIAEGYSVSREKKESFPLTVTSAQKNPTAFYLCASSIGPGDTQYFGPGTRLTVL.

The V call is TRBV5-4, the J call TRBJ2-2; D is unresolved. CDR1 and CDR2 from the germline V gene are SGHNT and YYREEE (reference sequence). Trimming removed 7 bases at V and 7 bases at J, with 14 bases between. The CDR3 loop spans 13 amino acids. This CDR3 reads CASRSEAIGELFF. CDR3 nucleotides: TGTGCCAGCCGGTCTGAGGCGATCGGGGAGCTGTTTTTT.

The chain joins TRBV25-1 to TRBJ2-2, with D tentatively TRBD1 (6 bases). V lost 10 bases, J lost 0 bases, and 12 bases lay in between. In germline, CDR1 is MGHDK, CDR2 SYGVNS. This CDR3 contains 14 residues. The CDR3 is CATRGHANTGELFF. The CDR3 nucleotides are TGTGCCACCCGGGGACACGCGAACACCGGGGAGCTGTTTTTT.

The chain is built from TRBV5-4 and TRBJ2-2; D is unclear. This CDR3 has 16 amino acids. Germline assignment: CDR1 SGHNT and CDR2 YYREEE (reference sequence). Trimming stripped 2 bases from V and 0 bases from J, with 11 bases between. Here the CDR3 DNA reads TGTGCCAGCAGCTTTCGCGTGACACCGAACACCGGGGAGCTGTTTTTT. It translates to CASSFRVTPNTGELFF. The full variable domain, its missing parts supplied by reference TRBV5-4 and TRBJ2-2, is ETGVTQSPTHLIKTRGQQVTLRCSSQSGHNTVSWYQQALGQGPQFIFQYYREEENGRGNFPPRFSGLQFPNYSSELNVNALELDDSALYLCASSFRVTPNTGELFFGEGSRLTVL.

This clone showed up just a few times. This chain joins TRBV5-1 and TRBJ2-1; D is possibly TRBD1 (5 bases). Germline CDR1 reads SGHRS; CDR2 reads YFSETQ. V lost 2 bases, J lost 5 bases, and 11 bases lay in between. The CDR3 covers 14 residues. CDR3 bases: TGCGCCAGCAGCTTAGACAGCGTGAACAATGAGCAGTTCTTC. Encoded protein: CASSLDSVNNEQFF.

The chain recombines TRBV6-1 with TRBJ2-3; D ambiguous. Germline loops: CDR1 MNHNS, CDR2 SASEGT. Trimming removed 3 bases from V and 10 bases from J, with 20 bases in between. The CDR3 is 15 residues long. CDR3 bases: TGTGCCAGCAGTGAGATGGGTACTCCCTACGAGGCGCAGTATTTT. This codes for CASSEMGTPYEAQYF.

V and J are TRBV27 and TRBJ1-1, with 7 nucleotides matching TRBD1. With V trimmed by 5 bases and J by 0 bases, 6 bases remained unmatched. This CDR3 is built from 15 residues. The germline gives CDR1 MNHEY, CDR2 SMNVEV (reference sequence). The CDR3 DNA reads TGTGCCAGCAGTCCACTCGACAGGGTGAACACTGAAGCTTTCTTT. Translating it yields CASSPLDRVNTEAFF.

This chain links TRBV7-8 with TRBJ2-7, with a tentative D call TRBD2 (6 bases). Per the germline V gene, CDR1 is SGHVS and CDR2 is FQNEAQ. V shed 4 bases and J shed 1 base, with 11 bases lying between them. This CDR3 has 14 amino acids. CDR3 residues: CASSSTRSSYEQYF. CDR3 DNA sequence: TGTGCCAGCAGCTCGACTAGGTCGTCCTACGAGCAGTACTTC.

The V call is TRBV5-6, the J call TRBJ1-2, with a weak D call TRBD1 (5 bases). This CDR3 is 12 amino acids long. V was pared by 5 bases and J by 4 bases, with 9 bases between. Looked up from germline, CDR1 is SGHDT and CDR2 is YYEEEE. CDR3 nucleotide sequence: TGTGCCAGCAGTCGTACAGGCTATGGCTACACCTTC. Translating it yields CASSRTGYGYTF.

The chain has TRBV5-1 and TRBJ1-1; 7 bases are a match to TRBD1. CDR3 length equals 14 residues. Germline V gene lookup returns CDR1 SGHRS and CDR2 YFSETQ. V dropped 5 bases and J dropped 4; count of bases not matched to a gene: 8. The CDR3 loop is CASSQRQGITEAFF. CDR3 DNA sequence: TGCGCCAGCAGTCAGAGACAGGGAATCACTGAAGCTTTCTTT.

The V gene is TRBV4-3, the J gene TRBJ1-6, with TRBD1 identical over 11 bases. The CDR3 has 13 amino acids. V lost 4 bases and J lost 12; bases outside the gene matches: 2. Germline assignment: CDR1 LGHNA and CDR2 YSLEER. This chain's CDR3 is CASSRTGGEPLHF. The CDR3 DNA reads TGCGCCAGCAGCCGGACAGGGGGCGAACCCCTCCACTTT.

The chain combines TRBV30 with TRBJ2-7; 7 positions match TRBD2. Losses at the gene ends were 4 bases for V and 2 bases for J; bases not matched to a gene: 2. CDR1 GTSNPN and CDR2 SVGIG come from the germline V gene (reference sequence). This CDR3 region has 12 residues. CDR3 region: CAWTSGAYEQYF. As DNA, the CDR3 is TGTGCCTGGACTAGCGGAGCCTACGAGCAGTACTTC.

The rearrangement joins TRBV10-1 to TRBJ2-3, with D perhaps matching TRBD2 (5 bases). Germline loops: CDR1 WNHNN, CDR2 SYGVQD (reference sequence). The V end was cut by 0 bases, the J end by 2 bases, with 9 bases between. This CDR3 has 15 residues. CDR3 DNA sequence: TGCGCCAGCAGTGAGTCGGCTAGCTCCACAGATACGCAGTATTTT. This translates into CASSESASSTDTQYF.

The genes are TRBV27 and TRBJ2-3; the D is unclear. CDR3 size: 14 residues. Trimming left V 4 bases short and J 2 bases short, with 10 bases between. Germline CDR1 reads MNHEY; CDR2 reads SMNVEV (reference sequence). CDR3 sequence (DNA): TGTGCCAGCAGTTCCCCCATCCACACAGATACGCAGTATTTT. The encoded protein is CASSSPIHTDTQYF.

The J gene is TRBJ1-2, the V gene TRBV11-2; D possibly corresponds to TRBD1 (5 bases). V was shortened by 7 bases and J by 0 bases, with 18 bases between the two germline ends. Germline V gene data show CDR1 as SGHAT and CDR2 as FQNNGV. This CDR3 comprises 16 residues. The CDR3 bases are TGTGCCAGCAACCTGGGGGGGACGGACGCTAACTATGGCTACACCTTC. Protein product: CASNLGGTDANYGYTF.

The V call is TRBV19, the J call TRBJ1-2; no clear D. The CDR3 is made up of 13 amino acids. V lost 7 bases, J lost 10 bases, and 19 bases lay in between. Germline CDR1 reads LNHDA; CDR2 reads SQIVND (reference sequence). The CDR3 DNA reads as TGTGCCAGTACCGCGGGGTGGGTGAGCGACTACACCTTC. Translating it yields CASTAGWVSDYTF.

This chain connects TRBV5-1 to TRBJ2-7, with TRBD2 identical over 9 bases. From germline, CDR1 is SGHRS and CDR2 YFSETQ. V was pared by 1 base and J by 0 bases, with 2 bases of the junction left unmatched. CDR3 length: 15 amino acids. CDR3 coding DNA: TGCGCCAGCAGCTTGATTAGCGGGGGCTCCTACGAGCAGTACTTC. Protein sequence: CASSLISGGSYEQYF.

The chain has TRBV27 and TRBJ2-5; a weak D match, TRBD1 (5 bases). Germline V gene data show CDR1 as MNHEY and CDR2 as SMNVEV (reference sequence). The CDR3 covers 12 residues. Trimming cost V 8 bases and J 3 bases, with 10 bases left between them. The CDR3 is CASAQDKETQYF. The DNA of the CDR3 is TGTGCCAGCGCACAGGATAAAGAGACCCAGTACTTC.

The chain couples TRBV4-2 to TRBJ2-7, with 11 bases aligning to TRBD2. V shed 1 base, J shed 3 bases, and the junction held 8 bases outside the gene matches. The CDR3 sequence is 17 residues long. Germline assignment: CDR1 LGHNA and CDR2 YNFKEQ. The CDR3 protein is CASSQGVAGGLLYEQYF. The DNA for the CDR3 is TGTGCCAGCAGCCAAGGGGTAGCGGGGGGGCTGCTCTACGAGCAGTACTTC.

Only one count was recorded for this clone. The V and J genes are TRBV18 and TRBJ1-3; D is unresolved. Trimming removed 1 base from V and 1 base from J, with 17 bases in between. The CDR3 sequence is 18 residues long. Germline V gene data show CDR1 as KGHSH and CDR2 as LQKENI. The CDR3 DNA is TGTGCCAGCTCACCACTTGAACTGGGTACTATTTCTGGAAACACCATATATTTT. Protein: CASSPLELGTISGNTIYF.